This T cell receptor (beta chain) came from a study of T cell repertoires in cytomegalovirus infection. Study as a whole: Signatures in public TCR beta sequences pointed to both CMV infection and matching HLA type. Findings of the study overall: Accumulated public TCR beta family frequency recognized individuals carrying CMV together with the relevant HLA. In two of eight donors, the top clonotype was HLA-C-restricted CMV-specific.

From the reads, TCRdb called clonotypes with MiXCR, one entry per CDR3 protein. The profile shows approximately 500,000 distinct CDR3 sequences, approximately 15% of them singletons. Germline V CDR1 and CDR2: MNHEY, SMNVEV (reference sequence). This CDR3 region has 20 residues. Trimming took 5 bases from V and 2 from J; bases not matched to a gene: 19. This clonotype was picked up a small number of times. Its antigen is undetermined. The source material was CD8+ T cells from PBMCs. The receptor was derived from a human donor in good health (CMV status not recorded). Some clones in this sample may be carry-over from other donors' samples. The rearrangement joins TRBV27 to TRBJ1-3, with 9 bases fitting TRBD1. The CDR3 loop reads CASSDSGTGMVGGTGNTIYF. The CDR3 DNA reads as TGTGCCAGCAGTGACTCTGGGACAGGGATGGTTGGAGGCACTGGAAACACCATATATTTT.